This T cell receptor beta chain is from a study of blood T cell repertoires in COVID-19. Study background: T cells, B-cell-depleted T cells, or PBMCs provided the cDNA or gDNA that served as material.

V lost 7 bases to trimming and J lost 2 bases; unmatched junction nucleotides: 7. The CDR3 contains 14 residues. Germline values: CDR1 SGHAT, CDR2 FQDESV (reference sequence). The protocol was immunoSEQ multiplex PCR, while the TCRdb copy is restricted to in-frame clones and leaves out a portion. The sample lists 250,000 to 400,000 clones, approximately 89% occurring once. The source of this sequence is a woman in her 30s with COVID-19, enrolled during active disease. The V and J genes are TRBV11-1 and TRBJ1-1, with 7 nucleotides matching TRBD1. Sequences were obtained from peripheral blood. The chain's CDR3 is CASILDRFNTEAFF. In DNA form, the CDR3 reads TGTGCCAGCATCTTGGACAGGTTTAACACTGAAGCTTTCTTT. The variable domain in full, completed from reference TRBV11-1 and TRBJ1-1, reads EAEVAQSPRYKITEKSQAVAFWCDPISGHATLYWYRQILGQGPELLVQFQDESVVDDSQLPKDRFSAERLKGVDSTLKIQPAELGDSAMYLCASILDRFNTEAFFGQGTRLTVV.